The 8 T cell receptor beta chains reported below all come from one sample, sequenced in a study of human T cells and chemical hapten exposure. TCRdb re-analysed the RACE reads in MiXCR, keeping a single row per CDR3 protein. The sample holds around 380,000 distinct CDR3 sequences, around 5.5% seen once. The time point is: pre-sensitization, week 0. The treatment here: therapeutic diphenylcyclopropenone sensitization with weekly scalp DPC. The sample was whole blood, taken in connection with sensitization to the hapten diphenylcyclopropenone (DPC). These receptors all stem from a woman aged 18-29 years with alopecia areata. Some clones in this sample may be carry-over from other donors' samples.

This chain joins TRBV6-2 or TRBV6-3 and TRBJ2-3; tentatively, D is TRBD2 (5 bases). The CDR3 has 16 residues. Germline V CDR1 and CDR2: MNHEY, SVGEGT. With 0 bases removed from V and 4 bases from J, the gap between germline ends came to 14 bases. CDR3: CASSYSSGSDPDTQYF. The CDR3 nucleotides are TGTGCCAGCAGTTACTCGAGCGGTAGCGACCCAGATACGCAGTATTTT.

This clonotype was picked up a small number of times. The V gene is TRBV20-1, the J gene TRBJ2-2; no firm D call. The CDR3 is made up of 15 amino acids. The germline V gene has CDR1 DFQATT and CDR2 SNEGSKA (reference sequence). The V end was cut by 6 bases, the J end by 1 base, with 15 bases between. CDR3 nucleotides: TGCAGTGCCAGAATGCTAGTTTTGAACACCGGGGAGCTGTTTTTT. Its translation is CSARMLVLNTGELFF.

This clonotype was counted many times. V usage is TRBV7-8 and J usage is TRBJ1-2; TRBD1 is a possible D gene (5 bases). This CDR3 region has 13 residues. The V gene's germline CDR1 is SGHVS and CDR2 FQNEAQ. V shed 5 bases and J shed 5 bases, with 12 bases lying between them. CDR3 sequence: CASSLDSDYGYTF. The CDR3, as DNA: TGTGCCAGCAGCCTAGACAGTGATTATGGCTACACCTTC.

By share, this clonotype ranks as medium-sized (0.01 to 0.1%). This sequence joins TRBV13 and TRBJ1-1; possible D gene TRBD1, 6 bases. V lost 5 bases and J lost 4, with 17 bases in between. This CDR3 has 15 residues. Germline CDR1 PRHDT, CDR2 FYEKMQ (reference sequence). The CDR3 reads CASSHKGEGVTEAFF. CDR3 sequence (DNA): TGTGCCAGCAGCCACAAAGGTGAGGGGGTCACTGAAGCTTTCTTT. Based on the CDR3 plus reference TRBV13 and TRBJ1-1, the full variable domain is AAGVIQSPRHLIKEKRETATLKCYPIPRHDTVYWYQQGPGQDPQFLISFYEKMQSDKGSIPDRFSAQQFSDYHSELNMSSLELGDSALYFCASSHKGEGVTEAFFGQGTRLTVV.

The chain is built from TRBV11-2 and TRBJ2-3, with 8 bases aligning to TRBD2. Germline loops: CDR1 SGHAT, CDR2 FQNNGV. The CDR3 covers 15 residues. The V gene end was trimmed by 5 bases and the J gene end by 4 bases; junction bases not matched to a gene: 8. As DNA, the CDR3 is TGTGCCAGCAGCCCGGGGGGACTAGAATCAGATACGCAGTATTTT. It translates to CASSPGGLESDTQYF.

In this sample, this clonotype turned up a few times. The chain carries TRBV27 and TRBJ1-2; D unclear. V gave up 2 bases and J gave up 1 base, with 8 bases separating them. Germline lookup yields CDR1 MNHEY and CDR2 SMNVEV (reference sequence). CDR3 length: 14 residues. In DNA, the CDR3 is TGTGCCAGCAGTTTAGGCCAGCTTAACTATGGCTACACCTTC. This gives the protein CASSLGQLNYGYTF.

The chain combines TRBV4-1 with TRBJ1-5; D might be TRBD1 (5 bases). CDR3 length equals 15 residues. The ends were cut back, 3 bases at V and 0 bases at J, with 9 bases in the middle. Germline V CDR1 and CDR2: MGHRA, YSYEKL. This CDR3 reads CASSQGVSSNQPQHF. In DNA, the CDR3 is TGCGCCAGCAGCCAGGGGGTCAGTAGCAATCAGCCCCAGCATTTT.

This chain uses TRBV6-2 or TRBV6-3 with TRBJ2-2; the match to TRBD2 covers 12 bases. The CDR3 runs 14 residues. The germline CDR1 and CDR2 sequences are MNHEY and SVGEGT. The junction had 11 bases not matched to a gene; V was cut back by 6 bases and J by 15 bases. CDR3 protein: CASRTSGGADRLFF. The CDR3 DNA reads TGTGCCAGCAGGACTAGCGGGGGAGCGGATAGGTTGTTTTTT.